What follows describes a single T cell receptor beta chain. Trimming stripped 5 bases from V and 0 bases from J, with 14 bases between. This CDR3 has 15 amino acids. The germline CDR1 and CDR2 sequences are SGHRS and YFSETQ. A single record per CDR3 protein comes from TCRdb applying MiXCR to the reads. This table has roughly 720,000 distinct CDR3 sequences, 35% to 40% appearing once. This entry comes from a study of T cell repertoires in cytomegalovirus infection. This clonotype originated in a human donor in good health (CMV status not recorded). Some clones in this sample may be carry-over from other donors' samples. The chain uses TRBV5-1 and TRBJ1-1; TRBD1 is a possible D gene (6 bases). The specimen sequenced was PBMCs. CDR3 amino acids: CASRLGAGMNTEAFF. Written as DNA, the CDR3 is TGCGCCAGCAGGCTGGGGGCCGGTATGAACACTGAAGCTTTCTTT. The full variable domain, its missing parts supplied by reference TRBV5-1 and TRBJ1-1, is KAGVTQTPRYLIKTRGQQVTLSCSPISGHRSVSWYQQTPGQGLQFLFEYFSETQRNKGNFPGRFSGRQFSNSRSEMNVSTLELGDSALYLCASRLGAGMNTEAFFGQGTRLTVV.